The T cell receptor beta chain under discussion was sequenced for a study of CD8+ T cells in alopecia areata. This clone was detected only a few times. Its antigen is still unknown. Distinct nucleotide sequences in the sample also encode this CDR3. Sequencing relied on a cDNA template that was reverse transcribed from extracted RNA. Profiled with immunoSEQ multiplex PCR; TCRdb holds only in-frame clones, not every one. The sample lists roughly 180,000 clones; roughly 53% were seen once. Documented treatment: oral pan-JAK inhibitor, 5-10 mg twice daily. PBMCs provided sorted CD4+ and CD8+ T cells. Study-wide points: Mice gave a clearer picture of TCR sharing than patients did, possibly for HLA-related reasons. The link between baseline CD8+ expansion and response remains uncertain with one nonresponder. The study found higher clonality in lesional than normal scalp, especially in alopecia totalis/universalis.

The source material was CD8+ T cells sorted from blood, sampled at week 24, from a patient treated with tofacitinib. The receptor comes from a human donor with alopecia areata.

In DNA form, the CDR3 reads TGTGCCAGCAGTTACTCCGAAGGTTTGAACTATGGCTACACCTTC. Translated, it gives CASSYSEGLNYGYTF. This chain connects TRBV6-5 to TRBJ1-2; D uncertain. The CDR3 length is 15 residues. Trimming removed 0 bases from V and 2 bases from J, with 10 bases in between. Per the germline V gene, CDR1 is MNHEY and CDR2 is SVGAGI.